One and the same sample provided the 19 T cell receptor beta chains below, sequenced in a study of blood T cell repertoires in COVID-19. Assay: immunoSEQ multiplex PCR; the TCRdb copy retains only in-frame clones and omits some. The table includes under 200,000 clones, roughly 81% detected once. The sample consisted of peripheral blood. Receptors were obtained from a man in his forties with acute or convalescent COVID-19.

The chain combines TRBV7-2 with TRBJ2-5, with 8 nucleotides matching TRBD2. With V trimmed by 3 bases and J by 2 bases, 2 bases remained unmatched. This CDR3 has 14 residues. Germline V lookup: CDR1 SGHTA, CDR2 FQGNSA. CDR3 sequence: CASSFRGGQETQYF. In DNA form, the CDR3 reads TGTGCCAGCAGCTTCCGGGGGGGACAAGAGACCCAGTACTTC.

This clone is a singleton in its sample. The V gene is TRBV7-2, the J gene TRBJ2-1; 13 nucleotides line up with TRBD2. V gave up 4 bases and J gave up 4 bases; unmatched junction bases: 4. The CDR3 extends over 16 amino acids. In germline, CDR1 is SGHTA, CDR2 FQGNSA. The chain's CDR3 is CASSSRTSGGYNEQFF. CDR3 DNA: TGTGCCAGCAGCTCCCGGACTAGCGGGGGTTACAATGAGCAGTTCTTC.

CDR3 nucleotide sequence: TGTGCCAGCAGCCCTCCAGGGTTTGGCTACACCTTC. This sequence encodes CASSPPGFGYTF. The rearrangement joins TRBV7-9 to TRBJ1-2, with D perhaps TRBD1 (5 bases). CDR1 is SEHNR and CDR2 is FQNEAQ in the germline V gene (reference sequence). Trimming shortened V by 5 bases and J by 7 bases, and 11 bases separated the two germline ends. This CDR3 region has 12 residues.

CDR3 nucleotides: TGTGCCAGCAGTTTAGCTGGGGGGGGATCTAACTATGGCTACACCTTC. The encoded protein is CASSLAGGGSNYGYTF. This rearrangement joins TRBV28 to TRBJ1-2; D is perhaps TRBD1 (5 bases). The CDR3 covers 16 residues. The germline V and J ends were trimmed by 2 bases and 0 bases, with 13 bases remaining between them. Looked up from germline, CDR1 is MDHEN and CDR2 is SYDVKM.

Worth noting for this clone: The sample contains more than one DNA sequence encoding this CDR3. This sequence joins TRBV6-1 and TRBJ2-2; 12 bases are shared with TRBD2. V shed 2 bases and J 6 bases; nucleotides not matched to a gene: 1. The CDR3 spans 15 residues. Germline loops: CDR1 MNHNS, CDR2 SASEGT. The CDR3 sequence is CASSELAGGPGELFF. The DNA for the CDR3 is TGTGCCAGCAGTGAACTAGCGGGGGGGCCCGGGGAGCTGTTTTTT.

This clone has only one observation. This rearrangement joins TRBV25-1 to TRBJ1-2; D perhaps matches TRBD1 (5 bases). The CDR3 sequence is 17 residues long. The V and J ends lost 3 bases and 1 base respectively, with 18 bases between them. Germline assignment: CDR1 MGHDK and CDR2 SYGVNS. The CDR3 region is CASSEVTLGQNNYGYTF. As DNA, the CDR3 is TGTGCCAGCAGTGAGGTGACTTTAGGACAAAATAACTATGGCTACACCTTC.

This chain links TRBV18 with TRBJ1-2; 7 nucleotides align to TRBD1. CDR1 is KGHSH, CDR2 LQKENI, per germline. Trimming took 6 bases from V and 1 from J; bases not matched to a gene: 5. This CDR3 spans 14 amino acids. The CDR3 here is CASSPDRSNYGYTF. The CDR3 DNA reads as TGTGCCAGCTCTCCGGACAGGAGTAACTATGGCTACACCTTC.

This rearrangement joins TRBV20-1 to TRBJ2-1; D may be TRBD1 (6 bases). Per germline, CDR1 DFQATT and CDR2 SNEGSKA (reference sequence). The CDR3 contains 14 residues. V was pared by 3 bases and J by 12 bases, with 21 bases between. Here the CDR3 reads CSASPGQLRIWQFF. Written as DNA, the CDR3 is TGCAGTGCTAGTCCAGGACAGCTCCGTATTTGGCAGTTCTTC.

V usage is TRBV27 and J usage is TRBJ1-6; 10 bases are a match to TRBD1. The V segment lost 5 bases and the J segment 8 bases; nucleotides outside the gene matches: 9. The CDR3 is 16 residues long. Germline V lookup: CDR1 MNHEY, CDR2 SMNVEV (reference sequence). CDR3 coding DNA: TGTGCCAGCAGTAGGAGACAGGGGGCCAAGGATTCACCCCTCCACTTT. It is translated as CASSRRQGAKDSPLHF.

CDR3: CASIPVNTEAFF. CDR3 bases: TGTGCCAGCATCCCGGTGAACACTGAAGCTTTCTTT. V and J are TRBV9 and TRBJ1-1; no clear D. With 6 bases removed from V and 0 bases from J, the gap between germline ends came to 6 bases. Germline V lookup: CDR1 SGDLS, CDR2 YYNGEE. This CDR3 comprises 12 residues. Complete variable domain (other parts from reference TRBV9 and TRBJ1-1): DSGVTQTPKHLITATGQRVTLRCSPRSGDLSVYWYQQSLDQGLQFLIQYYNGEERAKGNILERFSAQQFPDLHSELNLSSLELGDSALYFCASIPVNTEAFFGQGTRLTVV.

The rearrangement links TRBV6-2 or TRBV6-3 to TRBJ1-2, with D possibly matching TRBD1 (6 bases). The CDR3 consists of 15 residues. The V end lost 0 bases, the J end lost 8 bases, and 16 bases lay between the germline ends. Germline V gene sequence: CDR1 MNHEY, CDR2 SVGEGT. CDR3 DNA: TGTGCCAGCAGTTACTCGACTGGGGGACAAAACGGCTACACCTTC. Protein product: CASSYSTGGQNGYTF.

The chain uses TRBV13 and TRBJ2-5; D not resolved. The CDR3 totals 11 residues. The V and J ends lost 3 bases and 5 bases respectively, with 4 bases between them. Germline values: CDR1 PRHDT, CDR2 FYEKMQ (reference sequence). The CDR3 coding sequence is TGTGCCAGCAGCTTCGGGGAGACCCAGTACTTC. Protein sequence: CASSFGETQYF.

The chain carries TRBV7-9 and TRBJ1-2; D unresolved. CDR1 is SEHNR, CDR2 FQNEAQ, per germline (reference sequence). V was shortened by 1 base and J by 5 bases, with 14 bases between the two germline ends. This CDR3 has 15 amino acids. CDR3 DNA sequence: TGTGCCAGCAGCTTAGGAAGGTCAGGTCTTTATGGCTACACCTTC. Its translation: CASSLGRSGLYGYTF.

This chain links TRBV5-4 with TRBJ2-5, with D perhaps matching TRBD2 (5 bases). The CDR3 runs to 14 residues. Germline V gives CDR1 SGHNT, CDR2 YYREEE (reference sequence). Deletions cut 4 bases from V and 5 bases from J, with 15 bases between. The CDR3 coding sequence is TGTGCCAGCAGCCCGGACGGCCGAGGGGAGACCCAGTACTTC. This sequence encodes CASSPDGRGETQYF.

The rearrangement joins TRBV15 to TRBJ1-4; D is perhaps TRBD1 (5 bases). This CDR3 contains 16 residues. CDR1 LNHNV and CDR2 YYDKDF come from the germline V gene (reference sequence). The germline V and J ends were trimmed by 2 bases and 9 bases, with 19 bases remaining between them. For the CDR3, the DNA is TGTGCCACCAGCAGACCCGGGACTTCCAATGAAAAAAAACTGTTTTTT. It encodes CATSRPGTSNEKKLFF.

V and J are TRBV6-6 and TRBJ2-7, with no clear D. The CDR3 totals 11 residues. V dropped 2 bases and J dropped 5 bases, with 4 bases sitting between them. Germline V lookup: CDR1 MNHNY, CDR2 SVGAGI (reference sequence). CDR3 loop: CASSYGDEQYF. In nucleotides, the CDR3 is TGTGCCAGCAGTTACGGAGACGAGCAGTACTTC.

This chain links TRBV6-5 with TRBJ1-3; D not certain. V lost 6 bases, J lost 0 bases, and 12 bases lay in between. The CDR3 loop spans 15 amino acids. CDR1 and CDR2 from the germline V gene are MNHEY and SVGAGI. CDR3 residues: CASRPREDSGNTIYF. CDR3 sequence (DNA): TGTGCCAGCAGACCCCGGGAAGACTCTGGAAACACCATATATTTT.

This clone occurred once. The V call is TRBV5-1, the J call TRBJ1-2; 7 bases map to TRBD1. The germline V gene has CDR1 SGHRS and CDR2 YFSETQ. The CDR3 has 14 residues. Unmatched junction bases numbered 6, after V lost 3 bases and J lost 4 bases. Here the CDR3 reads CASSSAGQSYGYTF. In DNA form, the CDR3 reads TGCGCCAGCAGCTCGGCGGGACAGAGCTATGGCTACACCTTC.

The gene calls are TRBV6-2 or TRBV6-3 and TRBJ2-1; possibly TRBD1 for D (5 bases). Germline V gives CDR1 MNHEY, CDR2 SVGEGT. V shed 5 bases and J shed 7 bases, with 21 bases lying between them. The CDR3 runs to 16 residues. CDR3 protein: CASSPSMRVKGNEQFF. DNA for the CDR3: TGTGCCAGCAGTCCCTCGATGAGAGTTAAGGGGAATGAGCAGTTCTTC.